A single sample gave rise to the 30 T cell receptor beta chains below, sequenced in a study of cytomegalovirus exposure and HLA in healthy donors. The PCR ran on 60 Vbeta and 13 Jbeta primers. TCRdb's copy holds only in-frame clones and misses some; the assay was immunoSEQ multiplex PCR. The sample includes about 130,000 clones, about 80% seen only once; the top ten take more than 2.5%. Sequencing used PBMCs. Receptors were obtained from a male donor in good health and CMV-seronegative.

CDR3 loop: CAISETTGEQFF. DNA for the CDR3: TGTGCCATCAGTGAGACTACCGGTGAGCAGTTCTTC. V and J are TRBV10-3 and TRBJ2-1; D remains unclear. Trimming removed 2 bases at V and 9 bases at J, with 8 bases between. CDR3 size: 12 residues. Germline CDR1 and CDR2: ENHRY and SYGVKD.

The V call is TRBV29-1, the J call TRBJ2-1, with 8 bases lining up with TRBD2. Germline V gene data show CDR1 as SQVTM and CDR2 as ANQGSEA. The V and J ends lost 7 bases and 12 bases, in that order; junction bases with no gene match: 5. CDR3 size: 10 residues. Written as DNA, the CDR3 is TGCAGCGCGAGAGCGGGAGTGCAGTTCTTC. This codes for CSARAGVQFF.

The chain couples TRBV9 to TRBJ2-2; 8 positions agree with TRBD1. The germline V gene has CDR1 SGDLS and CDR2 YYNGEE. After removal of 0 bases from V and 3 bases from J, the junction contained 4 bases not matched to a gene. This CDR3 is 16 amino acids long. CDR3 region: CASSVGQGAYTGELFF. CDR3 nucleotide sequence: TGTGCCAGCAGCGTAGGGCAGGGGGCTTACACCGGGGAGCTGTTTTTT.

The chain has TRBV5-6 and TRBJ1-5; no clear D. Trimming took off 4 bases at V and 3 bases at J, with 5 bases between the two ends. The CDR3 is 12 residues long. The germline gives CDR1 SGHDT, CDR2 YYEEEE. CDR3 in DNA: TGTGCCAGCAGCCTAAACAATCAGCCCCAGCATTTT. Encoded protein: CASSLNNQPQHF.

The chain recombines TRBV27 with TRBJ2-7; 9 nucleotides line up with TRBD1. J gave up 1 base and V 8 bases, and 3 bases lay outside the gene matches. The CDR3 has 13 amino acids. The germline V gene has CDR1 MNHEY and CDR2 SMNVEV (reference sequence). This chain's CDR3 is CASLGQGSYEQYF. CDR3 DNA sequence: TGTGCCAGCCTGGGACAGGGATCCTACGAGCAGTACTTC.

This chain uses TRBV29-1 with TRBJ2-1; D unresolved. V lost 5 bases to trimming and J lost 7 bases, with 6 bases between them. Germline V lookup: CDR1 SQVTM, CDR2 ANQGSEA. CDR3 length equals 10 residues. CDR3 sequence: CSVTQNEQFF. CDR3 sequence (DNA): TGCAGCGTTACCCAGAATGAGCAGTTCTTC.

The genes are TRBV5-4 and TRBJ2-5; 8 bases fit TRBD1. The germline CDR1 and CDR2 sequences are SGHNT and YYREEE (reference sequence). The length of the CDR3 is 14 residues. The V and J ends lost 5 bases and 1 base, in that order; junction bases with no gene match: 4. As DNA, the CDR3 is TGTGCCAGCAGTTCGGGACAGGTCCAAGAGACCCAGTACTTC. Translated, it gives CASSSGQVQETQYF.

The chain recombines TRBV25-1 with TRBJ1-2; D perhaps matches TRBD1 (6 bases). Trimming shortened V by 3 bases and J by 3 bases, and 11 bases separated the two germline ends. The germline V gene encodes CDR1 MGHDK and CDR2 SYGVNS. This CDR3 spans 14 amino acids. This CDR3 is CASSDSRTDYGYTF. DNA of the CDR3: TGTGCCAGCAGTGATTCCCGGACAGACTATGGCTACACCTTC.

The J gene is TRBJ1-2, the V gene TRBV4-2; 11 bases align to TRBD1. Germline V lookup: CDR1 LGHNA, CDR2 YNFKEQ. This CDR3 comprises 17 residues. V lost 0 bases, J lost 10 bases, and 13 bases stayed unmatched. CDR3 sequence (DNA): TGTGCCAGCAGCCAAGATGCGTGGAGGACAGGGGGCCCGGTCTACACCTTC. As protein: CASSQDAWRTGGPVYTF.

The V gene is TRBV6-4, the J gene TRBJ1-1; TRBD1 aligns across 11 bases. The ends lost 7 bases at V and 3 bases at J; junction bases unmatched: 7. The CDR3 consists of 15 residues. Germline assignment: CDR1 MRHNA and CDR2 SNTAGT. The CDR3 loop reads CASNRTGGLHTEAFF. Written as DNA, the CDR3 is TGTGCCAGCAATAGGACAGGGGGCTTGCACACTGAAGCTTTCTTT.

The genes are TRBV4-2 and TRBJ2-7, with 11 nucleotides matching TRBD1. The V and J ends lost 3 bases and 3 bases, in that order; junction bases with no gene match: 4. The CDR3 is made up of 15 amino acids. The V gene's germline CDR1 is LGHNA and CDR2 YNFKEQ. CDR3 in DNA: TGTGCCAGCAGCCAGGTGGACAGGGGGCTCTACGAGCAGTACTTC. It codes for CASSQVDRGLYEQYF.

The chain couples TRBV7-2 to TRBJ2-1; TRBD2 agrees at 10 bases. CDR3 length: 15 residues. CDR1 is SGHTA and CDR2 is FQGNSA in the germline V gene. Trimming took 1 base from V and 10 from J; bases not matched to a gene: 7. The CDR3 protein is CASSLVGASGGEQFF. Here the CDR3 DNA reads TGTGCCAGCAGCTTAGTTGGGGCTAGCGGGGGCGAGCAGTTCTTC.

The chain couples TRBV6-5 to TRBJ2-7; the D is unclear. Germline CDR1 is MNHEY and CDR2 is SVGAGI. The CDR3 spans 15 residues. The V end was cut by 7 bases, the J end by 0 bases, with 16 bases between. The DNA of the CDR3 is TGTGCCAGCACCCCATCTGCAAGCTTCTCCTACGAGCAGTACTTC. The encoded protein is CASTPSASFSYEQYF.

This chain links TRBV15 with TRBJ2-1; D is possibly TRBD1 (6 bases). CDR3 length: 13 residues. Looked up from germline, CDR1 is LNHNV and CDR2 is YYDKDF (reference sequence). With 4 bases removed from V and 8 bases from J, the gap between germline ends came to 12 bases. The CDR3 DNA reads TGTGCCACCAGCAAACAGGGTATACATGAGCAGTTCTTC. Amino acid sequence: CATSKQGIHEQFF.

The chain recombines TRBV28 with TRBJ1-2; D perhaps matches TRBD1 (5 bases). The CDR3 has 15 residues. From germline, CDR1 is MDHEN and CDR2 SYDVKM. The V end lost 3 bases, the J end lost 0 bases, and 11 bases lay between the germline ends. CDR3 nucleotide sequence: TGTGCCAGCAGTTTGGGGGGACCGGCTAACTATGGCTACACCTTC. Translation: CASSLGGPANYGYTF.

A note on this clone: The germline gene is not matched at one end of the junction; a read error may be the cause. In nucleotides, the CDR3 is TGTGCCAGCAGTGAAGCGGTGGGAGGGAACAGTCAGTACTTC. Translated, it gives CASSEAVGGNSQYF. This chain uses TRBV6-1 with TRBJ2-4; 7 bases match TRBD2. The CDR3 length is 14 residues. CDR1 and CDR2 from the germline V gene are MNHNS and SASEGT.

This chain uses TRBV18 with TRBJ2-1; the D is unclear. Germline assignment: CDR1 KGHSH and CDR2 LQKENI. This CDR3 spans 15 amino acids. Trimming left V 2 bases short and J 0 bases short, with 8 bases between. CDR3 region: CASSPTPSSYNEQFF. CDR3 DNA sequence: TGTGCCAGCTCACCAACCCCTAGCTCCTACAATGAGCAGTTCTTC.

The genes are TRBV2 and TRBJ2-7; 8 bases fit TRBD1. There are 14 residues in the CDR3. Germline V gene sequence: CDR1 SNHLY, CDR2 FYNNEI. After removal of 7 bases from V and 1 base from J, the junction contained 6 bases not matched to a gene. CDR3 nucleotide sequence: TGTGCCAGCATTGGGGGACAGGCATCCTACGAGCAGTACTTC. Translation: CASIGGQASYEQYF.

The rearrangement joins TRBV11-2 to TRBJ1-1; D remains unclear. Germline-derived CDR1 and CDR2 are SGHAT and FQNNGV. Trimming took 1 base from V and 7 from J, leaving 4 bases between them. The CDR3 has 11 amino acids. The CDR3 protein is CASSLGGEAFF. The CDR3 region has the DNA TGTGCCAGCAGCTTAGGCGGTGAAGCTTTCTTT.

The chain couples TRBV4-3 to TRBJ2-6, with 8 nucleotides matching TRBD1. The CDR3 loop spans 18 amino acids. CDR1 and CDR2 from the germline V gene are LGHNA and YSLEER. Trimming removed 1 base from V and 2 bases from J; junction bases left unmatched: 7. The CDR3: CASSQGQGLRTGANVLTF. The CDR3 DNA sequence: TGCGCCAGCAGCCAAGGACAGGGGCTTCGGACTGGGGCCAACGTCCTGACTTTC.

The rearrangement joins TRBV7-6 to TRBJ2-5, with TRBD1 as a possible D gene (5 bases). With the DNA end fitting TRBJ2-7 better, the J assignment may be wrong. The length of the CDR3 is 12 residues. The V gene's germline CDR1 is SGHVS and CDR2 FNYEAQ. The CDR3 loop is CASSLQGTEQYF. The CDR3 nucleotides read TGTGCCAGCAGCTTACAGGGAACCGAGCAGTACTTC.

V usage is TRBV5-1 and J usage is TRBJ2-7; possible D gene TRBD1, 5 bases. CDR1 is SGHRS, CDR2 YFSETQ, per germline. Trimming removed 2 bases from V and 5 bases from J, with 8 bases in between. This CDR3 has 12 amino acids. The CDR3 DNA follows: TGCGCCAGCAGCTTAGGGGCTGACGAGCAGTACTTC. As protein: CASSLGADEQYF. The complete variable domain, with remaining parts taken from reference TRBV5-1 and TRBJ2-7, reads KAGVTQTPRYLIKTRGQQVTLSCSPISGHRSVSWYQQTPGQGLQFLFEYFSETQRNKGNFPGRFSGRQFSNSRSEMNVSTLELGDSALYLCASSLGADEQYFGPGTRLTVT.

V usage is TRBV13 and J usage is TRBJ2-1; D gene ambiguous. CDR1 is PRHDT and CDR2 is FYEKMQ in the germline V gene (reference sequence). The CDR3 totals 16 residues. V lost 0 bases, J lost 3 bases, and 12 bases lay in between. The CDR3 loop is CASSLGYPSLYNEQFF. The CDR3 nucleotides are TGTGCCAGCAGCTTAGGATATCCTAGTCTCTACAATGAGCAGTTCTTC. The whole variable domain, remainder taken from reference TRBV13 and TRBJ2-1, is AAGVIQSPRHLIKEKRETATLKCYPIPRHDTVYWYQQGPGQDPQFLISFYEKMQSDKGSIPDRFSAQQFSDYHSELNMSSLELGDSALYFCASSLGYPSLYNEQFFGPGTRLTVL.

The genes are TRBV10-3 and TRBJ2-7; D is perhaps TRBD2 (7 bases). The germline V gene encodes CDR1 ENHRY and CDR2 SYGVKD. V gave up 4 bases and J gave up 3 bases, with 19 bases separating them. This CDR3 contains 16 residues. The CDR3 here is CAISGQPGEGIYEQYF. The CDR3 DNA sequence: TGTGCCATCAGTGGCCAACCAGGGGAGGGCATCTACGAGCAGTACTTC.

The J gene is TRBJ1-2, the V gene TRBV29-1; 7 bases map to TRBD1. Per the germline V gene, CDR1 is SQVTM and CDR2 is ANQGSEA. The CDR3 is made up of 14 amino acids. V shed 7 bases and J 7 bases; nucleotides not matched to a gene: 15. The CDR3 is CSAGGDRASGGYTF. The CDR3 DNA sequence: TGCAGCGCTGGGGGAGACAGGGCGTCTGGTGGCTACACCTTC.

The chain links TRBV5-1 to TRBJ2-1; 14 bases map to TRBD2. The CDR3 has 20 residues. V shed 7 bases, J shed 1 base, and the junction held 16 bases outside the gene matches. Per the germline V gene, CDR1 is SGHRS and CDR2 is YFSETQ. The CDR3 sequence is CASAIRPPGLAGVSYNEQFF. In nucleotides, the CDR3 is TGCGCCAGCGCGATACGACCCCCGGGACTAGCGGGAGTATCCTACAATGAGCAGTTCTTC.

The genes are TRBV5-1 and TRBJ2-7; 7 positions agree with TRBD2. With 1 base clipped from V and 6 bases from J, the junction kept 10 bases outside the gene matches. The CDR3 consists of 15 residues. The V gene's germline CDR1 is SGHRS and CDR2 YFSETQ. The CDR3 reads CASSLSLAASGEQYF. CDR3 nucleotide sequence: TGCGCCAGCAGCTTGTCGCTAGCGGCCTCGGGCGAGCAGTACTTC.

The chain has TRBV19 and TRBJ2-1, with D uncertain. Germline V CDR1 and CDR2: LNHDA, SQIVND (reference sequence). This CDR3 is 14 amino acids long. V was shortened by 3 bases and J by 3 bases, with 9 bases between the two germline ends. Written as DNA, the CDR3 is TGTGCCAGTAGTATCCGGCAGGACTACAATGAGCAGTTCTTC. Amino acids: CASSIRQDYNEQFF.

Only one count was recorded for this clone. The gene calls are TRBV5-5 and TRBJ2-7; D is ambiguous. The CDR3 is made up of 13 amino acids. CDR1 and CDR2 (germline): SGHKS, YYEKEE (reference sequence). Trimming removed 1 base from V and 4 bases from J, with 9 bases in between. CDR3 coding DNA: TGTGCCAGCAGCTTGTATCGCGAGTACGAGCAGTACTTC. Encoded protein: CASSLYREYEQYF.

Note on this clone: A junction end diverges from the germline sequence, so it may reflect a read error. The rearrangement uses TRBV7-9 and TRBJ1-5; 7 bases line up with TRBD1. The germline CDR1 and CDR2 sequences are SEHNR and FQNEAQ (reference sequence). The CDR3 consists of 17 residues. The CDR3 loop is CSSSFMTGLESNQPQHF. DNA for the CDR3: TGTTCCAGCAGTTTCATGACAGGGCTTGAAAGCAATCAGCCCCAGCATTTT.